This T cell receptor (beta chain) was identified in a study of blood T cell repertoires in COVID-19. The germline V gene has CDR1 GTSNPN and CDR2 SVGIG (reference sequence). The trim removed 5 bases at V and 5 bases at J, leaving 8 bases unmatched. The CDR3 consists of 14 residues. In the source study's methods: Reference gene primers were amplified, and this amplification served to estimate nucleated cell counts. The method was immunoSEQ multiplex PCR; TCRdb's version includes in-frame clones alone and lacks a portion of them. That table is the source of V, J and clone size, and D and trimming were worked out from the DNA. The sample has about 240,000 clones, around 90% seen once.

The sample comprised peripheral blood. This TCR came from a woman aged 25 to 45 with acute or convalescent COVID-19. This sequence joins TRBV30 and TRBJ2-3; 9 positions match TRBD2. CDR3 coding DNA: TGTGCCTGGGTGCGAGCGGGAGGAGGAGATACGCAGTATTTT. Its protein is CAWVRAGGGDTQYF.